This TCR beta chain was obtained from a study of T-cell reconstitution after alpha-beta-depleted transplantation in children. The TCRbeta library was prepared with unique molecular identifiers. In TCRdb, the PCR reads were re-called with MiXCR into one record per CDR3 protein. Of roughly 120,000 distinct CDR3 sequences listed, about 9.4% are singletons. The CDR3 consists of 16 residues. Germline V gene sequence: CDR1 LNHNV, CDR2 YYDKDF (reference sequence). With 3 bases removed from V and 0 bases from J, the gap between germline ends came to 12 bases. The specimen comprised PBMCs, sampled before TCRalphabeta/CD19-depleted stem cell transplant. The receptor was derived from a boy between 2 and 10 years old with acute lymphoblastic leukemia, due to receive a stem cell transplant. The chain is built from TRBV15 and TRBJ2-1; possibly TRBD2 for D (5 bases). CDR3 DNA sequence: TGTGCCACCAGCAGGGAGATACTAGACTCCTACAATGAGCAGTTCTTC. Translated, it gives CATSREILDSYNEQFF.